The text below deals with one T cell receptor (beta chain). Its antigen is currently unknown. The sample comes from a study of spatial heterogeneity in lung cancer. Via MiXCR, TCRdb re-called the 5' RACE reads, giving one row per CDR3 protein. The sample gives around 18,000 distinct CDR3 sequences, roughly 7% of which show up once; approximately 22% is in the top ten. The time point here: sample taken at primary tumor resection. A total of around 76 untreated early-stage non-small cell lung cancer patients served as donors. Study-wide results and caveats: The number of expanded tumor alpha and beta chains correlated with mutation number.

The CDR3 has 15 amino acids. V was clipped by 6 bases and J by 2 bases; unmatched bases: 6. Germline CDR1 is LGHDT and CDR2 is YNNKEL (reference sequence). The chain combines TRBV3-1 with TRBJ2-5, with 10 bases fitting TRBD2. The TCR sequence derives from a female donor with early-stage non-small cell lung cancer. This specimen consisted of lung tumor tissue, obtained at surgery. The CDR3 spells CASSRTSGAQETQYF. The CDR3 nucleotides read TGTGCCAGCAGTCGAACTAGCGGGGCACAAGAGACCCAGTACTTC.